This T cell receptor beta chain is from a study of beta chain features in type 1 diabetes. Findings and caveats of the study: Still unanswered here is whether HLA type influences TCRB rearrangement. PCR might show a preference for shorter templates, equally across patients and controls. Moderate yet significant TCRB CDR3 shortening was seen in Type 1 diabetes patients in all four CD4+ subsets.

In germline, CDR1 is SGHTA, CDR2 FQGNSA. V lost 5 bases, J lost 8 bases, and 15 bases lay in between. The CDR3 length is 13 residues. The study reverse transcribed the entire isolated RNA, so it sequenced expressed TCRB transcripts. Some clones are missing from TCRdb's copy, which holds only in-frame ones; the method was immunoSEQ multiplex PCR. The sample carries some 44,000 clones, over 60% recorded once. A word on this clone: As yet, its antigen is unknown.

The chain joins TRBV7-2 to TRBJ1-2; no firm D call. The clonotype originates from a woman aged 18-35 years with type 1 diabetes. The sequenced material came from Tregs from blood. In DNA, the CDR3 is TGTGCCAGCAGCCCTTCCCGGTCATGGGGCTACACCTTC. Its translation: CASSPSRSWGYTF.